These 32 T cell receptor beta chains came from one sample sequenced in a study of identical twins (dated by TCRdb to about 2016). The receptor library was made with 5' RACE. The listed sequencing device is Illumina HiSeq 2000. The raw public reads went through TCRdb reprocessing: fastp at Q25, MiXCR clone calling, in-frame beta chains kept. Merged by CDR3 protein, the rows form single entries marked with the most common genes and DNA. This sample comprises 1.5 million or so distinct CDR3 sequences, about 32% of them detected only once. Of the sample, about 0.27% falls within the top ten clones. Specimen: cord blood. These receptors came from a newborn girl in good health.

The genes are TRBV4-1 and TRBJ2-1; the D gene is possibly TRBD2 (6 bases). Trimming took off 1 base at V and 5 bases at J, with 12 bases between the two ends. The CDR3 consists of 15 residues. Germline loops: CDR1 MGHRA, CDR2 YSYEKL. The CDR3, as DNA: TGCGCCAGCAGCCAAGCGACGGGACTCAACAATGAGCAGTTCTTC. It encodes CASSQATGLNNEQFF.

CDR3 bases: TGTGCCAGCAGTTACCGGGACAGGGACTGCGAGCAGTTCTTC. It is translated as CASSYRDRDCEQFF. The genes are TRBV6-5 and TRBJ2-1; 9 positions match TRBD1. This CDR3 region has 14 residues. The germline V gene has CDR1 MNHEY and CDR2 SVGAGI. V trimming: 2 bases; J trimming: 10 bases; junction bases outside the gene matches: 6.

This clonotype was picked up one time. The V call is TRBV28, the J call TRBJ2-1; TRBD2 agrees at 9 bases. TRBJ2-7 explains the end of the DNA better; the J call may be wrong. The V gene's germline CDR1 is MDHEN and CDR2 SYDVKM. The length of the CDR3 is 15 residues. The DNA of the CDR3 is TGTGCCAGCAAAGGTAGCGGGAGCTCCTACAATGAGCAGTACTTC. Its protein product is CASKGSGSSYNEQYF.

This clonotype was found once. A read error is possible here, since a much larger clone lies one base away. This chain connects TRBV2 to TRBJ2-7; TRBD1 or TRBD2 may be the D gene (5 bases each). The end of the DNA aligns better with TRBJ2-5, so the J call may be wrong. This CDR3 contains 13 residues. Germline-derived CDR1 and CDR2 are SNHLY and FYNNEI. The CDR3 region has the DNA TGTGCCAGCAGGAAGACAGCTGGGGGGACCCAGTACTTC. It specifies CASRKTAGGTQYF.

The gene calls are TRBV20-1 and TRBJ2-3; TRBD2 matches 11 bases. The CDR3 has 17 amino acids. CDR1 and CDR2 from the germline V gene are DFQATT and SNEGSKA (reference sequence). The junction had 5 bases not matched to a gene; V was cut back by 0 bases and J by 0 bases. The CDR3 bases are TGCAGTGCTAGAGACGGGACTAGCGGTACTAGCACAGATACGCAGTATTTT. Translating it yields CSARDGTSGTSTDTQYF.

CDR3 protein: CASSLGPRSSYNEQFF. Written as DNA, the CDR3 is TGTGCCAGCAGCCTCGGCCCCCGAAGCTCCTACAATGAGCAGTTCTTC. The chain carries TRBV5-6 and TRBJ2-1; D remains ambiguous. This CDR3 region has 16 residues. Germline assignment: CDR1 SGHDT and CDR2 YYEEEE. The V gene lost 4 bases and the J gene lost 0 bases, with 14 bases spanning the gap.

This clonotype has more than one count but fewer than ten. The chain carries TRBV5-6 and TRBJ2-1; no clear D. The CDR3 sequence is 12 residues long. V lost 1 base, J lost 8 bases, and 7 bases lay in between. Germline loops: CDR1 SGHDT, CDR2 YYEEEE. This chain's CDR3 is CASSLWLDEQFF. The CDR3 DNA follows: TGTGCCAGCAGCTTGTGGTTGGATGAGCAGTTCTTC.

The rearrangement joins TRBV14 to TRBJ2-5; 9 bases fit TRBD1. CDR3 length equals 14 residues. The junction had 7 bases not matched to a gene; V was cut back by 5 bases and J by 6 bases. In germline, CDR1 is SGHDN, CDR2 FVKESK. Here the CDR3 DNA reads TGTGCCAGCAGCTATACAGGGGGCAAAAAGACCCAGTACTTC. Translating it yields CASSYTGGKKTQYF.

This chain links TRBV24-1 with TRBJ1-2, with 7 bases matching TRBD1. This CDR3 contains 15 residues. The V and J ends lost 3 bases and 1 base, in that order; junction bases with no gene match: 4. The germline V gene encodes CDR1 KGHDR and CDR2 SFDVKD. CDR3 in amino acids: CATSDGGQLNYGYTF. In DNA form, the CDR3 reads TGTGCCACCAGTGATGGGGGACAGCTTAACTATGGCTACACCTTC.

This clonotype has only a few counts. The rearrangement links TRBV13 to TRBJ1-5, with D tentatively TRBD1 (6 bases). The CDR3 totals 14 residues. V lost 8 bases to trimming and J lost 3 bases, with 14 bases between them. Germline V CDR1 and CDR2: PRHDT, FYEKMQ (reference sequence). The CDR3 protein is CASLERGTNQPQHF. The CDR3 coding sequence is TGTGCCAGCCTCGAGAGGGGGACCAATCAGCCCCAGCATTTT.

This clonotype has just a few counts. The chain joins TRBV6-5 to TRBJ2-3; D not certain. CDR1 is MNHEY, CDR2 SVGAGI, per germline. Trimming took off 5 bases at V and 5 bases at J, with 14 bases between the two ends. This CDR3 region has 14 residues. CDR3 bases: TGTGCCAGCAGTAGCCCCTTAAATGGAGATACGCAGTATTTT. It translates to CASSSPLNGDTQYF.

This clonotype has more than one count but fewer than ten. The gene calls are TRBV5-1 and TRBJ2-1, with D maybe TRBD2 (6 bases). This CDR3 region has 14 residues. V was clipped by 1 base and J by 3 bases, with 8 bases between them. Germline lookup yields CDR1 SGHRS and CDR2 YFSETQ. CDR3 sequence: CASSLWGDYNEQFF. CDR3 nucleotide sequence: TGCGCCAGCAGCTTGTGGGGGGACTACAATGAGCAGTTCTTC.

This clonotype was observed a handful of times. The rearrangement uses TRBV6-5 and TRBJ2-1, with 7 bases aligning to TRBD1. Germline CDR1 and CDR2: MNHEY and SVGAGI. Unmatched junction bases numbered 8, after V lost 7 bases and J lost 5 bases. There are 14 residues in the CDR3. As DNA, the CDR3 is TGTGCCAGCATCCGGACAGGTAGAGACAATGAGCAGTTCTTC. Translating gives CASIRTGRDNEQFF.

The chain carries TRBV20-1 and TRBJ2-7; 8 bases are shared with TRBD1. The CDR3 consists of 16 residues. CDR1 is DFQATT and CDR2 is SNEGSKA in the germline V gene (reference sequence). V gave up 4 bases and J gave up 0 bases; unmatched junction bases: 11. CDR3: CSAIYDPGQVSYEQYF. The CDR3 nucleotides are TGCAGTGCTATTTACGACCCGGGACAGGTCTCCTACGAGCAGTACTTC.

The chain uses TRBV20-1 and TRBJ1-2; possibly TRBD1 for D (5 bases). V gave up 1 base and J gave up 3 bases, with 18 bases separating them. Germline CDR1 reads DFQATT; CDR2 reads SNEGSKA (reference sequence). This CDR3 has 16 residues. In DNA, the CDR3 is TGCAGTGCTAGAGGACCATCCGGGGACCTCTACTATGGCTACACCTTC. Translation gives CSARGPSGDLYYGYTF.

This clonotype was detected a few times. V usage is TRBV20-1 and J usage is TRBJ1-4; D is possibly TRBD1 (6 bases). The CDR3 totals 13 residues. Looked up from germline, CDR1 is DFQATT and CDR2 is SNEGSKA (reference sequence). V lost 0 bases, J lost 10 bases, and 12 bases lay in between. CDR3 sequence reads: CSARERTDGKLFF. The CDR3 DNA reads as TGCAGTGCTAGAGAACGGACAGATGGAAAACTGTTTTTT.

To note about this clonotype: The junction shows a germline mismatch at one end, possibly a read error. The CDR3 sequence is CASTWDSSYERYF. Here the CDR3 DNA reads TGTGCCAGCACATGGGACAGCTCCTACGAGCGGTACTTC. This chain joins TRBV28 and TRBJ2-7; 7 bases align to TRBD1. The CDR3 is made up of 13 amino acids. Looked up from germline, CDR1 is MDHEN and CDR2 is SYDVKM.

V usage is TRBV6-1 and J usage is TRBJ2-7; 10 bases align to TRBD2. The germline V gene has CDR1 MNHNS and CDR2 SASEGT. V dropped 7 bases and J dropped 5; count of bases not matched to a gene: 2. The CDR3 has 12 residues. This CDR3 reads CASKGLANEQYF. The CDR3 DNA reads TGTGCCAGCAAGGGACTAGCGAACGAGCAGTACTTC.

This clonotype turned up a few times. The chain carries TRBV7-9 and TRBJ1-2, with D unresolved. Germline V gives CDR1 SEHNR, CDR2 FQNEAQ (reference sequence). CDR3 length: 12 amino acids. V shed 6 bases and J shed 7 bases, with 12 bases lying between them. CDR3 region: CASSSAVRGYTF. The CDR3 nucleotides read TGTGCCAGCAGTAGCGCGGTACGTGGCTACACCTTC.

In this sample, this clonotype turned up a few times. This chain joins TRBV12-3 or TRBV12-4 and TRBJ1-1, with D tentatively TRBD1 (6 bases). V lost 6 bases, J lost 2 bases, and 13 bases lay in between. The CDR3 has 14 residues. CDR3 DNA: TGTGCCAGCAGGATCGACAGGCCTAACACTGAAGCTTTCTTT. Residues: CASRIDRPNTEAFF.

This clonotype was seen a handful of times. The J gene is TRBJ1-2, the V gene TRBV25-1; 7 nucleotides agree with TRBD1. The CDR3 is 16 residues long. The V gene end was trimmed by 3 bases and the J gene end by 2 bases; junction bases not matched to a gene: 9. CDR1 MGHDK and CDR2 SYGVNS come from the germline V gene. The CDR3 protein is CASSDPRGRGNYGYTF. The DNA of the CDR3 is TGTGCCAGCAGTGACCCCCGGGGCAGGGGGAACTATGGCTACACCTTC.

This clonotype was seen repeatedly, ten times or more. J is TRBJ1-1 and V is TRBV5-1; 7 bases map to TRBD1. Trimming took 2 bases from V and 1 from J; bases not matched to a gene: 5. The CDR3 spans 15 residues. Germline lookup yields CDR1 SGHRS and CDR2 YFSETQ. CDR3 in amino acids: CASSFRQGGNTEAFF. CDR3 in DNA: TGCGCCAGCAGCTTCAGACAGGGCGGGAACACTGAAGCTTTCTTT.

CDR3 sequence (DNA): TGTGCCAGCAGCCTCGGGGTTCGCGGGAGCTCCTACAATGAGCAGTTCTTC. Protein product: CASSLGVRGSSYNEQFF. V usage is TRBV11-2 and J usage is TRBJ2-1; 7 positions match TRBD2. Unmatched junction bases numbered 10, after V lost 5 bases and J lost 0 bases. Germline V gene sequence: CDR1 SGHAT, CDR2 FQNNGV. This CDR3 spans 17 amino acids.

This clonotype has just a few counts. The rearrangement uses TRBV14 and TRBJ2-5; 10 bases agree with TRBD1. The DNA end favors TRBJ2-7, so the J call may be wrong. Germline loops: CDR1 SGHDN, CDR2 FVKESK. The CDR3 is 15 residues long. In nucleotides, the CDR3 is TGTGCCAGCAGCCAAGGATTCTGGACAGGGGGCGAGCAGTACTTC. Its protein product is CASSQGFWTGGEQYF.

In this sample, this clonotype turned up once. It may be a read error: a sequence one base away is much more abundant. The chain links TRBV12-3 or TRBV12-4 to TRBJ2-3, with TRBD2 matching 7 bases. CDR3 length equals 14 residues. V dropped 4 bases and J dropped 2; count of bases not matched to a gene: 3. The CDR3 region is CASSCSGATDTQYF. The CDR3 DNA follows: TGTGCCAGCAGTTGCAGCGGGGCCACAGATACGCAGTATTTT.

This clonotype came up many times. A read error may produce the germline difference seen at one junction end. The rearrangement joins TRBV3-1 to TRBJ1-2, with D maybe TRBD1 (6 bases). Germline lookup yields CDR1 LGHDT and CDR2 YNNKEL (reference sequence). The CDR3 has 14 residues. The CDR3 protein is CASSQEGGYYGYTF. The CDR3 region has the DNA TGCGCCAGCAGCCAAGAGGGGGGATACTATGGCTACACCTTC.

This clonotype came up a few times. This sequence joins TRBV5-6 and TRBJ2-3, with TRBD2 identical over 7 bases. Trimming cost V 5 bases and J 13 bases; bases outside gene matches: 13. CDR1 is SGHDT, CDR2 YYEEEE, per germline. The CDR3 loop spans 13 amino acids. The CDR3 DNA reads TGTGCCAGCAGTCGGGGGGATCCCCTGTCGGAGTATTTT. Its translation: CASSRGDPLSEYF.

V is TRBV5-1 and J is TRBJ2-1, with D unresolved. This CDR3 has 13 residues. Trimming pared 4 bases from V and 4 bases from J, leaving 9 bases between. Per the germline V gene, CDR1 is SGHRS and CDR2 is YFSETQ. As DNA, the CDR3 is TGCGCCAGCAGCCCCGATCCTTACAATGAGCAGTTCTTC. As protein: CASSPDPYNEQFF. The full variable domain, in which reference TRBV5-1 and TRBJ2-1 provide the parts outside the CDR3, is KAGVTQTPRYLIKTRGQQVTLSCSPISGHRSVSWYQQTPGQGLQFLFEYFSETQRNKGNFPGRFSGRQFSNSRSEMNVSTLELGDSALYLCASSPDPYNEQFFGPGTRLTVL.

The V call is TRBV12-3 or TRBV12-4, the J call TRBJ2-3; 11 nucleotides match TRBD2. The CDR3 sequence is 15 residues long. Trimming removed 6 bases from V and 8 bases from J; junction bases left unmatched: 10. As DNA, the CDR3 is TGTGCCAGCAGCCCGACTAGCGGGGTGTTTGGTACGCAGTATTTT. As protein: CASSPTSGVFGTQYF.

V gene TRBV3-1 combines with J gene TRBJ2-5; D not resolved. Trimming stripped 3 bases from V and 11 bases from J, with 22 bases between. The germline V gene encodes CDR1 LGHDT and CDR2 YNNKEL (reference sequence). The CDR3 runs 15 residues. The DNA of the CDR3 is TGTGCCAGCAGCCATTGGCTCGCCAGTCTCAATGAGCAGTACTTC. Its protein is CASSHWLASLNEQYF.

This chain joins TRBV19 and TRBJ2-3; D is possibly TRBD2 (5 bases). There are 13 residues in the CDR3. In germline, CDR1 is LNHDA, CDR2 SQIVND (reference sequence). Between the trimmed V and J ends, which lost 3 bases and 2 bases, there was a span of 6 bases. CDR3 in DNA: TGTGCCAGTAGTATGGACTTCACAGATACGCAGTATTTT. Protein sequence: CASSMDFTDTQYF.

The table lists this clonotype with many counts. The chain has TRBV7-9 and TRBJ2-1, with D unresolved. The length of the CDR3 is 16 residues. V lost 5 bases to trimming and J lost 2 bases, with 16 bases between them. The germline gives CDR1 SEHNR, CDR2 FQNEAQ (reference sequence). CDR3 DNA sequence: TGTGCCAGCAGCCCGAAACGACTCCTACCCTACAATGAGCAGTTCTTC. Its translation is CASSPKRLLPYNEQFF.